Following are 20 T cell receptor beta chains from one sample sequenced in a study of blood T cell repertoires in COVID-19. Only in-frame clones appear in the TCRdb table, and some are missing; sequencing was by immunoSEQ multiplex PCR. The table shows about 49,000 clones, with about 86% occurring only once. Sequenced material: peripheral blood. The receptor source for this set is a woman older than 75 with COVID-19, enrolled during active disease.

The chain uses TRBV18 and TRBJ2-5; 10 bases align to TRBD2. In germline, CDR1 is KGHSH, CDR2 LQKENI. Trimming cost V 0 bases and J 3 bases; bases outside gene matches: 10. The CDR3 spans 18 residues. CDR3 DNA: TGTGCCAGCTCACCACCGAAACTAGCGGGACCCCGTAAAGAGACCCAGTACTTC. Its translation: CASSPPKLAGPRKETQYF.

This clone is medium-sized by share. CDR3 loop: CASSLRENTGELFF. In nucleotides, the CDR3 is TGTGCCAGCAGCTTGCGGGAGAACACCGGGGAGCTGTTTTTT. The chain is built from TRBV7-9 and TRBJ2-2; D is perhaps TRBD2 (6 bases). The CDR3 runs to 14 residues. V lost 3 bases and J 1 base, leaving 6 bases between the germline ends. Germline CDR1 reads SEHNR; CDR2 reads FQNEAQ (reference sequence).

This chain connects TRBV10-3 to TRBJ2-3; TRBD1 matches 9 bases. The junction had 4 bases not matched to a gene; V was cut back by 2 bases and J by 1 base. The CDR3 consists of 16 residues. Germline-derived CDR1 and CDR2 are ENHRY and SYGVKD. Here the CDR3 DNA reads TGTGCCATCAGTGAGATTCGGACAGGGGGCACAGATACGCAGTATTTT. Amino acid sequence: CAISEIRTGGTDTQYF.

The genes are TRBV4-1 and TRBJ2-5; D gene unclear. The CDR3 is 13 amino acids. V was shortened by 1 base and J by 5 bases, with 8 bases between the two germline ends. Germline values: CDR1 MGHRA, CDR2 YSYEKL. In DNA, the CDR3 is TGCGCCAGCAGCCAAGTCCCCGGGGAGACCCAGTACTTC. Translation gives CASSQVPGETQYF.

V and J are TRBV6-4 and TRBJ2-2; 7 nucleotides agree with TRBD1. CDR1 and CDR2 from the germline V gene are MRHNA and SNTAGT. Germline trimming cut 6 bases from V and 2 bases from J; bases unmatched to any gene: 6. The CDR3 has 15 amino acids. In DNA, the CDR3 is TGTGCCAGCAGCCCCGGGACAGATAACACCGGGGAGCTGTTTTTT. This codes for CASSPGTDNTGELFF.

The chain links TRBV7-2 to TRBJ2-1, with 7 bases lining up with TRBD2. The CDR3 consists of 17 residues. V lost 5 bases to trimming and J lost 7 bases; unmatched junction nucleotides: 17. CDR1 is SGHTA and CDR2 is FQGNSA in the germline V gene. The DNA of the CDR3 is TGTGCCAGCAGCCCTAATCCTAGCGGCTCTGAATTAAATGAGCAGTTCTTC. Amino acid sequence: CASSPNPSGSELNEQFF.

The chain employs TRBV6-6 and TRBJ1-1, with TRBD1 as a possible D gene (5 bases). Germline assignment: CDR1 MNHNY and CDR2 SVGAGI (reference sequence). V lost 0 bases and J lost 7, with 18 bases in between. The CDR3 consists of 16 residues. CDR3 amino acids: CASSYSKAAYQGEAFF. The CDR3 DNA follows: TGTGCCAGCAGTTACTCGAAGGCCGCCTATCAGGGTGAAGCTTTCTTT.

This chain links TRBV23-1 with TRBJ2-5, with D possibly being TRBD1 (6 bases). TRBV23-1 is reported as an ORF; its role is uncertain. The CDR3 length is 17 residues. With 4 bases removed from V and 5 bases from J, the gap between germline ends came to 23 bases. CDR3 DNA: TGCGCCAGCAGTCCCTTCGGCCCCCGACTAAGGGGGGAGACCCAGTACTTC. This gives the protein CASSPFGPRLRGETQYF.

The table lists this clone with a count of one. This chain joins TRBV10-3 and TRBJ2-1, with D hard to call. CDR3 size: 14 residues. Germline assignment: CDR1 ENHRY and CDR2 SYGVKD. V was cut by 8 bases and J by 0 bases, with 11 bases left in between. CDR3 sequence: CAILNSSSYNEQFF. The CDR3, as DNA: TGTGCCATCTTAAACTCGAGCTCCTACAATGAGCAGTTCTTC.

V and J are TRBV30 and TRBJ1-1, with D uncertain. There are 11 residues in the CDR3. Per germline, CDR1 GTSNPN and CDR2 SVGIG (reference sequence). V gave up 0 bases and J gave up 10 bases, with 9 bases separating them. The CDR3: CAWSVLESAFF. The CDR3, as DNA: TGTGCCTGGAGTGTACTAGAATCAGCTTTCTTT.

The chain employs TRBV9 and TRBJ2-6, with 8 bases fitting TRBD2. Germline V gene data show CDR1 as SGDLS and CDR2 as YYNGEE. V shed 2 bases, J shed 0 bases, and the junction held 13 bases outside the gene matches. The CDR3 runs 20 residues. CDR3 protein: CASSVLAGSPLFSGANVLTF. The CDR3 DNA follows: TGTGCCAGCAGCGTCTTAGCGGGAAGCCCCCTCTTCTCTGGGGCCAACGTCCTGACTTTC.

V gene TRBV10-3 combines with J gene TRBJ2-5; TRBD1 aligns across 9 bases. V shed 10 bases, J shed 4 bases, and the junction held 7 bases outside the gene matches. Germline V gene data show CDR1 as ENHRY and CDR2 as SYGVKD. The CDR3 totals 13 residues. CDR3: CATRGGQGETQYF. The CDR3 DNA reads as TGTGCCACCAGAGGGGGACAGGGAGAGACCCAGTACTTC.

This rearrangement joins TRBV28 to TRBJ2-2; a weak D match, TRBD2 (5 bases). V was pared by 1 base and J by 0 bases, with 6 bases between. Germline assignment: CDR1 MDHEN and CDR2 SYDVKM. This CDR3 region has 15 residues. In DNA, the CDR3 is TGTGCCAGCAGTTTATTCGGGGCGAACACCGGGGAGCTGTTTTTT. Its protein is CASSLFGANTGELFF. The variable domain in full, with the rest retrieved from reference TRBV28 and TRBJ2-2, is DVKVTQSSRYLVKRTGEKVFLECVQDMDHENMFWYRQDPGLGLRLIYFSYDVKMKEKGDIPEGYSVSREKKERFSLILESASTNQTSMYLCASSLFGANTGELFFGEGSRLTVL.

The rearrangement links TRBV10-3 to TRBJ2-3; 15 positions match TRBD2. Per the germline V gene, CDR1 is ENHRY and CDR2 is SYGVKD. Unmatched junction bases numbered 2, after V lost 6 bases and J lost 4 bases. The length of the CDR3 is 15 residues. CDR3 in amino acids: CAISRTSGRADTQYF. CDR3 DNA: TGTGCCATCAGCCGGACTAGCGGGAGGGCAGATACGCAGTATTTT.

The gene calls are TRBV6-5 and TRBJ2-7; 9 nucleotides match TRBD2. The CDR3 spans 12 residues. Germline CDR1 and CDR2: MNHEY and SVGAGI. J was trimmed by 2 bases and V by 8 bases; bases with no gene match: 1. The CDR3, as DNA: TGTGCCAGCGCTAGCGGGACCTACGAGCAGTACTTC. Its translation is CASASGTYEQYF.

The rearrangement uses TRBV5-1 and TRBJ1-1, with TRBD1 matching over 10 bases. J lost 0 bases, V lost 0 bases, and 2 bases had no gene match. Germline V gene lookup returns CDR1 SGHRS and CDR2 YFSETQ. CDR3 length: 16 amino acids. The CDR3 DNA reads as TGCGCCAGCAGCTTGGGGACAGGGGGTATGAACACTGAAGCTTTCTTT. It codes for CASSLGTGGMNTEAFF.

This clone was observed at least ten times. The rearrangement uses TRBV7-9 and TRBJ2-1; D not certain. The V and J ends lost 5 bases and 8 bases respectively, with 7 bases between them. Germline V gene lookup returns CDR1 SEHNR and CDR2 FQNEAQ (reference sequence). This CDR3 has 11 amino acids. The CDR3 is CASSNSYEQFF. The CDR3 nucleotides read TGTGCCAGCAGCAATAGCTATGAGCAGTTCTTC.

The genes are TRBV28 and TRBJ2-2; 8 bases agree with TRBD1. The CDR3 is 14 amino acids. Germline CDR1 MDHEN, CDR2 SYDVKM. V shed 4 bases and J 4 bases; nucleotides not matched to a gene: 2. Written as DNA, the CDR3 is TGTGCCAGCAGTTGGACAGGGCCCACCGGGGAGCTGTTTTTT. It yields the protein CASSWTGPTGELFF.

The chain couples TRBV27 to TRBJ1-2, with 8 bases lining up with TRBD1. After removal of 4 bases from V and 7 bases from J, the junction contained 11 bases not matched to a gene. The CDR3 loop spans 15 amino acids. CDR1 is MNHEY and CDR2 is SMNVEV in the germline V gene (reference sequence). The CDR3 here is CASSSLGGTGSGYTF. DNA for the CDR3: TGTGCCAGCAGTTCGCTAGGCGGGACAGGATCTGGCTACACCTTC.

The V gene is TRBV21-1, the J gene TRBJ2-7; no check of the table's D call, TRBD2, against the DNA was made. TRBV21-1 is described as a pseudogene. This CDR3 is 18 amino acids long. CDR3 coding DNA: TGTGCCAGCCCACTAAGACCAAGGGCTAGTCAGTTATCGGGAGAGCAGTACTTC. This encodes CASPLRPRASQLSGEQYF.